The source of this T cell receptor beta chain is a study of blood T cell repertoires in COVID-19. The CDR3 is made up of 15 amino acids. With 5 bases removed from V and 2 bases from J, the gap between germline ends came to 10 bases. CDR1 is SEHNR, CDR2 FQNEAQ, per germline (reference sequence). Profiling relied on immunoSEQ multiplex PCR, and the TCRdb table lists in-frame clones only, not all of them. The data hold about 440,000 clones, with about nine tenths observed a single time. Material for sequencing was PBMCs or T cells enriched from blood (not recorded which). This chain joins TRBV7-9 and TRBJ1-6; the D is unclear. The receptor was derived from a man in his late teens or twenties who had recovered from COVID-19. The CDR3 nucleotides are TGTGCCAGCAGCCCTACCGGGGCCTATAATTCACCCCTCCACTTT. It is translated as CASSPTGAYNSPLHF.